A selection of T cell receptor beta chains follows, all from one sample in a study of beta chain features in type 1 diabetes. Profiling relied on immunoSEQ multiplex PCR, and the TCRdb table lists in-frame clones only, not all of them. The table lists 850,000 to 900,000 clones, 15% to 20% of them singletons. Source material: naive CD4+ T cells from blood. These receptors were obtained from a young woman in good health. The conserved cysteine and the conserved F or W are not part of the CDR3 here. Fields, in order: clone size, J gene, V gene, CDR3 protein. Where a row states a size, it is once, few, many or the class of an expanded clone; other rows omit it.

>-|TRBJ1-4|TRBV4-3
ASSGMGTSGNEKLF
>-|TRBJ2-3|TRBV4-3
ASSQESGGSPDTQY
>few|TRBJ2-5|TRBV7-9
ASSPDDREGETQY
>few|TRBJ2-3|TRBV20-1
SAPRTDTQY
>-|TRBJ2-1|TRBV19
ASSSPTSESYNEQF
>few|TRBJ2-1|TRBV19
ASSIQAVSYNEQF
>-|TRBJ2-1|TRBV11-3
ASSTGGGASEQF
>few|TRBJ1-5|TRBV6-6
ASTGANSNQPQH
>few|TRBJ1-3|TRBV7-2
ASSLQGVSGNTIY
>-|TRBJ1-5|TRBV7-2
ASSRIQGQPQH
>few|TRBJ2-7|TRBV18
ASSSAQLYEQY